These T cell receptor beta chains were read from a single sample in a study of CD8+ T cells in alopecia areata. Sequencing used immunoSEQ multiplex PCR; TCRdb keeps in-frame clones, though not all of them. The sample lists 100,000 to 120,000 clones; 56% were seen once. The source material was CD4+ T cells sorted from blood, sampled at week 24, from a patient treated with tofacitinib. Every receptor here comes from a human donor with alopecia areata. CDR3s include the opening cysteine and the closing phenylalanine or tryptophan. D genes are given only for firm matches. Clone size is given for some rows only: seen once, a few or many times, or a class if the clone is expanded.

>TRBJ2-3|.|.|TRBV15
TGTGCCACCAGGCGACGAATTGGGACAGATACGCAGTATTTT
CATRRRIGTDTQYF
>TRBJ1-5|.|.|TRBV6-1
TGTGCCAGCAGTGAATCCGGCAGTAGCAATCAGCCCCAGCATTTT
CASSESGSSNQPQHF
>TRBJ2-5|.|.|TRBV30
TGTGCCTGGACCAGGGGAGAGACCCAGTACTTC
CAWTRGETQYF
>TRBJ1-2|.|few|TRBV11-3
TGTGCCAGCAGCACCGGACAGACCAACTATGGCTACACCTTC
CASSTGQTNYGYTF
>TRBJ2-5|.|.|TRBV10-3
TGTGCCATAGGGAGTCTACAAGAGACCCAGTACTTC
CAIGSLQETQYF
>TRBJ2-3|.|.|TRBV5-1
TGCGCCAGCAGCGATCAGTCGGGACTCCTCATGAGTACGCAGTATTTT
CASSDQSGLLMSTQYF
>TRBJ2-5|TRBD1|.|TRBV4-3
TGCGCCAGCAGCCAAGATGTAGGGCTCGGAACAGGGGCCCAAGAGACCCAGTACTTC
CASSQDVGLGTGAQETQYF
>TRBJ1-1|.|.|TRBV30
TGTGCCTGGAGTAGGGGGTGGGGCACTGAAGCTTTCTTT
CAWSRGWGTEAFF
>TRBJ1-1|TRBD1|.|TRBV5-1
TGCGCCAGCAGCTTCGGACAGGGGACCCCTGGAGCTTTCTTT
CASSFGQGTPGAFF
>TRBJ2-1|.|.|TRBV15
TGTGCCACCAGCAGAGCAGGGACGGGGACCTACAATGAGCAGTTCTTC
CATSRAGTGTYNEQFF
>TRBJ1-2|.|.|TRBV29-1
TGCAGCGTAAGAACAGGGACCTATGGCTACACCTTC
CSVRTGTYGYTF
>TRBJ1-1|TRBD1|.|TRBV7-9
TGTGCCAGCAGCTCTCAGGGGGGAGCTTTCTTT
CASSSQGGAFF
>TRBJ2-1|.|.|TRBV25-1
TGTGCCAGCAGTGAATTTGAGGTCCATGAGCAGTTCTTC
CASSEFEVHEQFF
>TRBJ1-4|.|few|TRBV7-2
TGTGCCAGCAGCCAAACCCCCTTTCTCCCTTTTAAACTGTTTTTT
CASSQTPFLPFKLFF